This record looks at one T cell receptor beta chain sequence and its context. Antigen specificity is unknown. The sample is drawn from a study of synovial regulatory T cells in juvenile arthritis. Across the study: One patient received methotrexate plus infliximab; one lacked treatment information. Study-wide results and limits: Inflammation-associated Treg cells in blood had less TCR diversity than the remaining blood Treg cells.

Germline values: CDR1 MNHNS, CDR2 SASEGT. This CDR3 contains 17 residues. No DNA sequence was recorded. Donors were around eleven juvenile idiopathic arthritis patients with active disease, 3 polyarticular and 8 oligoarticular. Sequencing used immunoSEQ multiplex PCR; TCRdb keeps in-frame clones, though not all of them. In all, the sample yields about 10,000 clones. V and J are TRBV6-1 and TRBJ1-2; TCRdb names TRBD1, which stays unverified in the absence of DNA. The sequencing sample was made of Treg cells from blood. Noted subset: remaining (HLA-DR-negative) circulating blood Treg cells. The origin of this receptor is a donor aged 2-30 years with juvenile idiopathic arthritis. CDR3 sequence reads: CASSGERGQGRVYGYTF.